This T cell receptor (beta chain) was identified in a study of T cell responses to AZD1222 COVID-19 vaccine. The protocol was immunoSEQ multiplex PCR, while the TCRdb copy is restricted to in-frame clones and leaves out a portion. This repertoire shows roughly 96,000 clones, 88% found once; its top ten account for 9.5% to 13%. This clonotype was sampled from an adult who received the AZD1222 COVID-19 vaccine. Sequencing used peripheral blood, obtained 28 days after the second AZD1222 dose.

CDR3 sequence reads: CASSLGEGTDTQYF. Here the CDR3 DNA reads TGTGCCAGCAGCCTGGGGGAGGGCACAGATACGCAGTATTTT. The chain recombines TRBV9 with TRBJ2-3; D perhaps matches TRBD2 (6 bases). The V gene's germline CDR1 is SGDLS and CDR2 YYNGEE. With 4 bases removed from V and 1 base from J, the gap between germline ends came to 10 bases. This CDR3 is 14 amino acids long.